The clone carrying this T cell receptor beta chain was seen ten or more times. The entry originates in a study of patients and donors after allogeneic stem cell transplantation. CDR3 length: 12 residues. Germline-derived CDR1 and CDR2 are MDHEN and SYDVKM. With 5 bases removed from V and 8 bases from J, the gap between germline ends came to 7 bases. TCRdb itself ran the RT-PCR reads through MiXCR, one entry per CDR3 protein. The sample contains approximately 33,000 distinct CDR3 sequences, around 6.8% of which appear only once. The chain joins TRBV28 to TRBJ1-6; D gene uncertain. The specimen was blood, either unsorted or a sorted T cell fraction (not recorded which). The receptor's source is a human donor who was either an allogeneic HSCT recipient or a stem cell or donor lymphocyte infusion donor (not recorded which). It is not recorded whose cells these are; they may come from a transplant donor. The CDR3 coding sequence is TGTGCCAGCAGTATTCTTGATTCACCCCTCCACTTT. It codes for CASSILDSPLHF.